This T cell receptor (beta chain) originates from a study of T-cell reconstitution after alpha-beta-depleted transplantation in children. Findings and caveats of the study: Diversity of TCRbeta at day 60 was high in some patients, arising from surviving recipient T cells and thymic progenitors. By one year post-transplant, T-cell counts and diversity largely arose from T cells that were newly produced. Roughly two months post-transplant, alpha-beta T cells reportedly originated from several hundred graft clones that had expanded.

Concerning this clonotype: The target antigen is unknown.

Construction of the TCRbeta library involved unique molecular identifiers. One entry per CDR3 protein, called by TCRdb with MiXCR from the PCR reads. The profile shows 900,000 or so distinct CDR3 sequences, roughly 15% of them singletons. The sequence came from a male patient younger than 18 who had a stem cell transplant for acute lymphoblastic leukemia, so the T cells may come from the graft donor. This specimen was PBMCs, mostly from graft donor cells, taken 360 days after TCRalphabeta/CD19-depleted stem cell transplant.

CDR3 sequence: CASSPMTSGRAFGGELFF. CDR3 coding DNA: TGCGCCAGCAGCCCCATGACTAGCGGGAGGGCCTTCGGCGGGGAGCTGTTTTTT. The chain has TRBV5-1 and TRBJ2-2, with 14 bases matching TRBD2. Per the germline V gene, CDR1 is SGHRS and CDR2 is YFSETQ. This CDR3 spans 18 amino acids. V trimming: 4 bases; J trimming: 7 bases; junction bases outside the gene matches: 12.